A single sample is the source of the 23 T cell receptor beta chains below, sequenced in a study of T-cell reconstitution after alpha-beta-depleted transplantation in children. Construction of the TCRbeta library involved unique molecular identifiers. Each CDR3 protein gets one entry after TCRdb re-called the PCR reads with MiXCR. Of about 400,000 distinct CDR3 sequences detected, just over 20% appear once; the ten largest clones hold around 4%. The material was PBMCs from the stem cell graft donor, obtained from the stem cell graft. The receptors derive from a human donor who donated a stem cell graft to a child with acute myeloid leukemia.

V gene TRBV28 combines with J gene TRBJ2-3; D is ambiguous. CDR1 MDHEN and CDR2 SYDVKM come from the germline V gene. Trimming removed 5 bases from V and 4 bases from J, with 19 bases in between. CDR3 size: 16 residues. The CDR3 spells CASSTYRSTGPDTQYF. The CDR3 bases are TGTGCCAGCAGTACGTATCGGTCGACGGGCCCAGATACGCAGTATTTT.

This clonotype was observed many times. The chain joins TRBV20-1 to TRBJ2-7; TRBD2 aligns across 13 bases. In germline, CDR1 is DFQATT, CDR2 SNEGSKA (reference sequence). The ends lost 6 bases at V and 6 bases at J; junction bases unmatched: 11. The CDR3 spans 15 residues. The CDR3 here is CSARPGTSGIREQYF. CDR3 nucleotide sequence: TGCAGTGCAAGGCCCGGGACTAGCGGGATACGCGAGCAGTACTTC.

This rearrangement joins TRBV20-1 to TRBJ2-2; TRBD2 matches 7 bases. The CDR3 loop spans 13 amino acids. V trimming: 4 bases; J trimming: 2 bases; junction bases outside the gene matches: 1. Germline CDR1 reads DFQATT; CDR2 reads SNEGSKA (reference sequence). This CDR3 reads CSATGLNTGELFF. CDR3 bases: TGCAGTGCTACGGGACTAAACACCGGGGAGCTGTTTTTT.

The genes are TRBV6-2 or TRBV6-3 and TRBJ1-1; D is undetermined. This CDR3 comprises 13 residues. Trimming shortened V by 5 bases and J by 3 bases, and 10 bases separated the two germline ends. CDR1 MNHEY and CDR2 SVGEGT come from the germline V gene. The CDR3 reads CASSRSQDTEAFF. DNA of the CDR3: TGTGCCAGCAGTCGGTCCCAAGACACTGAAGCTTTCTTT.

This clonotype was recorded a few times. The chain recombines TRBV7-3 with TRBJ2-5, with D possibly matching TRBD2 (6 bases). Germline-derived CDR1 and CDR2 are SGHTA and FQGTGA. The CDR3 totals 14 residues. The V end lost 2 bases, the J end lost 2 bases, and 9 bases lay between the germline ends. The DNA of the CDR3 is TGTGCCAGCAGCTTAGGAGGGGCTCAAGAGACCCAGTACTTC. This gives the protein CASSLGGAQETQYF.

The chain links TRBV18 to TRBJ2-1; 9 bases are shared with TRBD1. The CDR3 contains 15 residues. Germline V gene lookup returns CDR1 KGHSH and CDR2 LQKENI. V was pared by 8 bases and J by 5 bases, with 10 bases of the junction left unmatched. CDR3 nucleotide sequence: TGTGCCAGCGCCACGGAGGGACAGGGCCACAATGAGCAGTTCTTC. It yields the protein CASATEGQGHNEQFF. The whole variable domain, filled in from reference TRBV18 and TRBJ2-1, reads NAGVMQNPRHLVRRRGQEARLRCSPMKGHSHVYWYRQLPEEGLKFMVYLQKENIIDESGMPKERFSAEFPKEGPSILRIQQVVRGDSAAYFCASATEGQGHNEQFFGPGTRLTVL.

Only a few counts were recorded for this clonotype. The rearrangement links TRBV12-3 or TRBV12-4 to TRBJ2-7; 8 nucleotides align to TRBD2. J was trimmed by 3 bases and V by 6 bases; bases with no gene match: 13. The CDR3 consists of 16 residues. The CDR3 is CASSPISGTRSYEQYF. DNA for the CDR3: TGTGCCAGCAGCCCAATCTCCGGGACTAGAAGCTACGAGCAGTACTTC.

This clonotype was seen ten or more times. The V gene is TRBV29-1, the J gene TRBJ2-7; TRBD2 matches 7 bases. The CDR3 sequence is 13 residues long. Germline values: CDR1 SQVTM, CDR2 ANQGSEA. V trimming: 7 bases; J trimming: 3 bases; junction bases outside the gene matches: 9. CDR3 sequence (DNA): TGCAGCGCAAAGCGGGACTTCGACTACGAGCAGTACTTC. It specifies CSAKRDFDYEQYF.

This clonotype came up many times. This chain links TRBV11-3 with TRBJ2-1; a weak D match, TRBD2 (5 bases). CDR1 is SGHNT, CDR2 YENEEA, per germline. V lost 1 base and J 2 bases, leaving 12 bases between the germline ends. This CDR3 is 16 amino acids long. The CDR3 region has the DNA TGTGCCAGCAGCTTAGTCGGGCCAGCGGCCTACAATGAGCAGTTCTTC. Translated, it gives CASSLVGPAAYNEQFF. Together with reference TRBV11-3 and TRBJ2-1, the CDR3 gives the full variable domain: EAGVVQSPRYKIIEKKQPVAFWCNPISGHNTLYWYLQNLGQGPELLIRYENEEAVDDSQLPKDRFSAERLKGVDSTLKIQPAELGDSAVYLCASSLVGPAAYNEQFFGPGTRLTVL.

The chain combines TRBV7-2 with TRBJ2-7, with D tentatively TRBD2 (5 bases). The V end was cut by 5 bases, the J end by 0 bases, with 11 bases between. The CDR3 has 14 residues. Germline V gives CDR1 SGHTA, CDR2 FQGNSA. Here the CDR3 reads CASSPRRSSYEQYF. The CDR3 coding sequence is TGTGCCAGCAGCCCCCGGAGGAGCTCCTACGAGCAGTACTTC.

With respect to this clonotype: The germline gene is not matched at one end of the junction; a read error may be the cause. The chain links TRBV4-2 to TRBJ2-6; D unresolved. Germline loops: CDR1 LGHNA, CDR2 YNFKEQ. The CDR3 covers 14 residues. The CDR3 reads CASSHDSEANVLTF. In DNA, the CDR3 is TGTGCCAGCAGCCACGATTCTGAGGCCAACGTCCTGACTTTC.

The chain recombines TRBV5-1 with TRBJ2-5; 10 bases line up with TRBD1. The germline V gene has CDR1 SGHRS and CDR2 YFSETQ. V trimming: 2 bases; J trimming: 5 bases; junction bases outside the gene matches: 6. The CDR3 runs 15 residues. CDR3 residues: CASSLRQGAGETQYF. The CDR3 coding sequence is TGCGCCAGCAGCTTAAGACAGGGGGCGGGGGAGACCCAGTACTTC.

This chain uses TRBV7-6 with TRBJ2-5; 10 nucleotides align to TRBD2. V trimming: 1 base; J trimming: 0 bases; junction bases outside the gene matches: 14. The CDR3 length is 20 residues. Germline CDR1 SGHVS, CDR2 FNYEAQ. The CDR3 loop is CASSLGWLRGTSAYQETQYF. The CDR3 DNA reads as TGTGCCAGCAGCTTAGGGTGGTTGAGGGGGACTAGCGCCTACCAAGAGACCCAGTACTTC.

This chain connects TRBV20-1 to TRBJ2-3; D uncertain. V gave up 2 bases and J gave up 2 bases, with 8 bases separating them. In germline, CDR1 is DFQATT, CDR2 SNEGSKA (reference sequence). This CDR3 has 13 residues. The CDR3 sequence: CSARTAVTDTQYF. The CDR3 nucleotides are TGCAGTGCTAGAACGGCAGTCACAGATACGCAGTATTTT.

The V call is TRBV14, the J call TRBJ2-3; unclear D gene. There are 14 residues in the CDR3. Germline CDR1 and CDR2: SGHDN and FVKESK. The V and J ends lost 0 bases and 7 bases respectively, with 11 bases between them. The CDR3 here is CASSQEDQPYTQYF. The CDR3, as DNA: TGTGCCAGCAGCCAAGAGGACCAACCTTATACGCAGTATTTT.

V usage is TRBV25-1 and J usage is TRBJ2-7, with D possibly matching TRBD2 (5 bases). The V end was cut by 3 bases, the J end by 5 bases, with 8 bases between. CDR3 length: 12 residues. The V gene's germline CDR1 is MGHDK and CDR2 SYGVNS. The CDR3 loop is CASSDLGNEQYF. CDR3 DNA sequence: TGTGCCAGCAGTGACCTCGGGAACGAGCAGTACTTC.

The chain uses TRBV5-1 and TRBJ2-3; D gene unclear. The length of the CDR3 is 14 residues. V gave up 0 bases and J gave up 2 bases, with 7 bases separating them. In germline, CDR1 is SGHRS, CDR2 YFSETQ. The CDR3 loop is CASSLVLFTDTQYF. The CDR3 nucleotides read TGCGCCAGCAGCTTGGTTCTATTCACAGATACGCAGTATTTT.

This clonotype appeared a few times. The CDR3 protein is CASSSLGLAGDEQFF. The DNA of the CDR3 is TGTGCCAGCAGCTCGCTGGGACTAGCGGGAGATGAGCAGTTCTTC. The chain is built from TRBV13 and TRBJ2-1; 14 bases are a match to TRBD2. CDR1 and CDR2 from the germline V gene are PRHDT and FYEKMQ (reference sequence). CDR3 length equals 15 residues. V trimming: 4 bases; J trimming: 8 bases; junction bases outside the gene matches: 4.

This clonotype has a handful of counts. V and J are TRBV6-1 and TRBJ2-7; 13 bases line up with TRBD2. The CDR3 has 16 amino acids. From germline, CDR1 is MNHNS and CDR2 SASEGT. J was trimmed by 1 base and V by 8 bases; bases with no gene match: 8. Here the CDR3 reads CASLQRTSGRSYEQYF. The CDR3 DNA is TGTGCCAGCCTCCAGCGGACTAGCGGGAGATCCTACGAGCAGTACTTC.

The CDR3 nucleotides read TGTGCCACCGGTAGATACAATGAGCAGTTCTTC. It encodes CATGRYNEQFF. This chain connects TRBV6-2 or TRBV6-3 to TRBJ2-1; no definite D call. The germline V gene encodes CDR1 MNHEY and CDR2 SVGEGT. V shed 10 bases and J shed 4 bases, with 8 bases lying between them. The CDR3 spans 11 residues.

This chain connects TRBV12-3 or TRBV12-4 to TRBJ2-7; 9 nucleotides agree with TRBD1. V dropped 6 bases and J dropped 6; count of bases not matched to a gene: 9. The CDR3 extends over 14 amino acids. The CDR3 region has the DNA TGTGCCAGCAGCTTACAGGACAGGGGCGGCGAGCAGTACTTC. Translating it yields CASSLQDRGGEQYF.

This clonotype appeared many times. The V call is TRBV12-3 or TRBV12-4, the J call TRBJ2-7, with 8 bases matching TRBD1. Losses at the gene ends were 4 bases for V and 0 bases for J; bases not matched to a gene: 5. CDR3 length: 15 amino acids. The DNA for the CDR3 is TGTGCCAGCAGTTGGGACAGGCCCAACTCCTACGAGCAGTACTTC. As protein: CASSWDRPNSYEQYF.

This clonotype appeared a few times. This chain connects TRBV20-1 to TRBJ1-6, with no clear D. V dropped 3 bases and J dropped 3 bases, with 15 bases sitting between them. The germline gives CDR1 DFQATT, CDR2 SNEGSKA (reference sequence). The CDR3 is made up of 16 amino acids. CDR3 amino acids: CSAREGSKLYNSPLHF. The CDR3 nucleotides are TGCAGTGCTAGGGAGGGCTCAAAACTCTATAATTCACCCCTCCACTTT.